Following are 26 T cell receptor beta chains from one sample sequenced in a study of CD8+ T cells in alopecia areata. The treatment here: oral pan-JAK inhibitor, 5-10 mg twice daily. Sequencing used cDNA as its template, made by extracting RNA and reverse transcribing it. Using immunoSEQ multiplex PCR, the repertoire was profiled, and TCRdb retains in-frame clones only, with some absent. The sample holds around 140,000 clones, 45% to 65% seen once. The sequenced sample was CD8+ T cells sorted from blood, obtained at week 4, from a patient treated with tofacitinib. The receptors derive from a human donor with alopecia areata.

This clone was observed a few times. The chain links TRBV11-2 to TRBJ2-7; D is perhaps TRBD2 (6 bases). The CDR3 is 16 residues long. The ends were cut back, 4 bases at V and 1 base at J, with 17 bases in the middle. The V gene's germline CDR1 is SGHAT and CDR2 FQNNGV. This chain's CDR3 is CASSSARDSPSYEQYF. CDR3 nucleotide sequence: TGTGCCAGCAGCTCCGCTCGGGACTCCCCTTCCTACGAGCAGTACTTC.

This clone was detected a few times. CDR3 in DNA: TGTGCCAGCAGTGAGGTAGCGGGAAGCACAGATACGCAGTATTTT. Translation: CASSEVAGSTDTQYF. The chain has TRBV6-4 and TRBJ2-3; 8 bases agree with TRBD2. This CDR3 is built from 15 residues. The germline gives CDR1 MRHNA, CDR2 SNTAGT. V lost 3 bases, J lost 0 bases, and 2 bases stayed unmatched.

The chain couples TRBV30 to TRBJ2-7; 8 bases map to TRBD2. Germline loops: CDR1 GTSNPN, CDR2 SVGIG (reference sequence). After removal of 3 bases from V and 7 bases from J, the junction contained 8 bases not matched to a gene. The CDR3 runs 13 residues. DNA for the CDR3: TGTGCCTGGAGCTTAGCGGGATCGGTAGAGCAGTACTTC. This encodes CAWSLAGSVEQYF.

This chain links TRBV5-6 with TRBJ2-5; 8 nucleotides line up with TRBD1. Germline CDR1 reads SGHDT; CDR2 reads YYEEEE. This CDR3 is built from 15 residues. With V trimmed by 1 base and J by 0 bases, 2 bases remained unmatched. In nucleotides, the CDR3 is TGTGCCAGCAGCTTGTACAGGGGGGACCAAGAGACCCAGTACTTC. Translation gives CASSLYRGDQETQYF. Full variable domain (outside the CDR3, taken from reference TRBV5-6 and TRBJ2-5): DAGVTQSPTHLIKTRGQQVTLRCSPKSGHDTVSWYQQALGQGPQFIFQYYEEEERQRGNFPDRFSGHQFPNYSSELNVNALLLGDSALYLCASSLYRGDQETQYFGPGTRLLVL.

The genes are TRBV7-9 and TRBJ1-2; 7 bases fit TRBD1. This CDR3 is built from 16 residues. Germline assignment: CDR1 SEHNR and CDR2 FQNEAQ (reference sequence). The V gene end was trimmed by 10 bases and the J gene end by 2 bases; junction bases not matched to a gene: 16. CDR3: CATSVWPGQPNYGYTF. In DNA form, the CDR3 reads TGTGCCACCTCGGTGTGGCCGGGACAGCCAAACTATGGCTACACCTTC. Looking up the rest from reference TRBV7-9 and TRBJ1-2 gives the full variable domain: DTGVSQNPRHKITKRGQNVTFRCDPISEHNRLYWYRQTLGQGPEFLTYFQNEAQLEKSRLLSDRFSAERPKGSFSTLEIQRTEQGDSAMYLCATSVWPGQPNYGYTFGSGTRLTVV.

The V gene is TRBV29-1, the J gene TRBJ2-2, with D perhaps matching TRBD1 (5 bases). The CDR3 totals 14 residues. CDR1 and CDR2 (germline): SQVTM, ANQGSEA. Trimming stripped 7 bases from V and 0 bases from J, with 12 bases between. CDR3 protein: CSAGYRANTGELFF. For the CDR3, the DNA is TGCAGCGCAGGGTATCGGGCGAACACCGGGGAGCTGTTTTTT.

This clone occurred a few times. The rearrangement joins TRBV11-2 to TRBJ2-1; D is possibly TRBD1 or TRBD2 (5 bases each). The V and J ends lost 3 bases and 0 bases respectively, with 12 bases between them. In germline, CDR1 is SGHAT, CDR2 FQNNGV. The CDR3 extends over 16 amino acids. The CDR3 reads CASSFEGSSSYNEQFF. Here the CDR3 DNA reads TGTGCCAGCAGCTTCGAGGGGTCAAGCTCCTACAATGAGCAGTTCTTC.

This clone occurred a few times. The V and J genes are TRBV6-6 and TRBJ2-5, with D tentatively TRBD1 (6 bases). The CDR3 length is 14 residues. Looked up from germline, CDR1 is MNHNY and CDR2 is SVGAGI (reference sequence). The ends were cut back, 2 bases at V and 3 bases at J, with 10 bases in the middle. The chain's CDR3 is CASSYNQGKETQYF. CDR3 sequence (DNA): TGTGCCAGCAGTTACAATCAGGGGAAAGAGACCCAGTACTTC.

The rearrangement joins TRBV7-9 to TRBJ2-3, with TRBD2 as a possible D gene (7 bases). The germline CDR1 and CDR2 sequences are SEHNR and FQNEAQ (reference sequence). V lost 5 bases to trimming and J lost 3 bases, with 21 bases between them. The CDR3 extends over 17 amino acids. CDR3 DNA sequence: TGTGCCAGCAGCCCCGCGACGGGGGGCCGTGCGACAGATACGCAGTATTTT. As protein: CASSPATGGRATDTQYF.

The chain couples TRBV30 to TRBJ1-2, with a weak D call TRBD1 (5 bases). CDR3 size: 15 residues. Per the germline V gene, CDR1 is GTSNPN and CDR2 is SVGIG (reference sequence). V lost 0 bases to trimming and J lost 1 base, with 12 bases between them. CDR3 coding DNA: TGTGCCTGGAGTGTAAGCGCAGGGAATAACTATGGCTACACCTTC. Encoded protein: CAWSVSAGNNYGYTF.

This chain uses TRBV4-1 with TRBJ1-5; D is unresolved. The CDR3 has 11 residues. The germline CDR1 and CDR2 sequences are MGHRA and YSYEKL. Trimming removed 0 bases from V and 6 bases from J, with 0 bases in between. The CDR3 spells CASSQDQPQHF. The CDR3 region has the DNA TGCGCCAGCAGCCAAGATCAGCCCCAGCATTTT.

This CDR3 reads CASSLRAGSYEQYF. CDR3 in DNA: TGTGCCAGCAGTTTGCGGGCAGGGTCCTACGAGCAGTACTTC. The V and J genes are TRBV27 and TRBJ2-7; D possibly uses TRBD1 or TRBD2 (5 bases each). Germline V lookup: CDR1 MNHEY, CDR2 SMNVEV (reference sequence). This CDR3 has 14 amino acids. V lost 3 bases to trimming and J lost 1 base, with 10 bases between them.

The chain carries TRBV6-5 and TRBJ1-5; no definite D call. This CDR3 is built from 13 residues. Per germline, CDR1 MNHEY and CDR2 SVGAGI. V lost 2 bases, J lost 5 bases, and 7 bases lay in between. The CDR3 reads CASSYEGDQPQHF. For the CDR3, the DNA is TGTGCCAGCAGTTACGAAGGCGATCAGCCCCAGCATTTT.

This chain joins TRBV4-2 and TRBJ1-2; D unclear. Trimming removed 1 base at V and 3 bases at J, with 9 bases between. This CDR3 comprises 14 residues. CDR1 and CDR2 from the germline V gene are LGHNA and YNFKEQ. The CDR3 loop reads CASSQALSYYGYTF. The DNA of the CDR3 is TGTGCCAGCAGCCAAGCTTTAAGCTACTATGGCTACACCTTC.

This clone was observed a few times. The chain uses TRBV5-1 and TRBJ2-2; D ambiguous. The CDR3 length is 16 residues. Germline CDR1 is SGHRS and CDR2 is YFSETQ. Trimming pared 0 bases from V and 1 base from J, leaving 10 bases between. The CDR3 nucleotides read TGCGCCAGCAGCTTGGAGGTTGCGGTGAACACCGGGGAGCTGTTTTTT. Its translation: CASSLEVAVNTGELFF.

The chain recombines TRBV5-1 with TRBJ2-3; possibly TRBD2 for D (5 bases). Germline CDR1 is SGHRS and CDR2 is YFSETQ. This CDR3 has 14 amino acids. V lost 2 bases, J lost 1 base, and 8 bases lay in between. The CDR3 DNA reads TGCGCCAGCAGCTTTGCCGGGGGCACAGATACGCAGTATTTT. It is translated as CASSFAGGTDTQYF.

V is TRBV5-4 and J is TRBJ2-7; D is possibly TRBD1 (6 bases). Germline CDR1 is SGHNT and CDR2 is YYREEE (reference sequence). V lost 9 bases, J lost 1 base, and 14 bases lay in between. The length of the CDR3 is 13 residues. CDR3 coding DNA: TGTGCCACCCAGGGGACAAGGTCCTACGAGCAGTACTTC. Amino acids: CATQGTRSYEQYF.

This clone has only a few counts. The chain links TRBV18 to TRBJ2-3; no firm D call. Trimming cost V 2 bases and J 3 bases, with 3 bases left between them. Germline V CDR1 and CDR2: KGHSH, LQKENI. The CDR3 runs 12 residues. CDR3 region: CASSPGTDTQYF. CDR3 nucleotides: TGTGCCAGCTCACCAGGAACAGATACGCAGTATTTT.

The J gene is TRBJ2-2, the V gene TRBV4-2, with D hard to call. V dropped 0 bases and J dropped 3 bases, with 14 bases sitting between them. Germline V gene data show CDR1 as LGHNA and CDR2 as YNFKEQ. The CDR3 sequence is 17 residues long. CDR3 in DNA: TGTGCCAGCAGCCAAGAAGGAAGAAACCGTTACACCGGGGAGCTGTTTTTT. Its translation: CASSQEGRNRYTGELFF.

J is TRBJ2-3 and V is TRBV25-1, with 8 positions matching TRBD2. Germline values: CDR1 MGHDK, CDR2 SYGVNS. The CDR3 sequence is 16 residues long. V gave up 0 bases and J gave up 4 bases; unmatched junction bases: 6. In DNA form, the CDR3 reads TGTGCCAGCAGTGAATATTCGCGGGGGGCGGCAGATACGCAGTATTTT. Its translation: CASSEYSRGAADTQYF.

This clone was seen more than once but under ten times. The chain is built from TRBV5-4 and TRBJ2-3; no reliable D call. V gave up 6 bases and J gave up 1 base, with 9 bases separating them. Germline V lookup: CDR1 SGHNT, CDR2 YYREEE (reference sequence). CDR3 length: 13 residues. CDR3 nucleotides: TGTGCCAGCACCCCGGCTGGCACAGATACGCAGTATTTT. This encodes CASTPAGTDTQYF.

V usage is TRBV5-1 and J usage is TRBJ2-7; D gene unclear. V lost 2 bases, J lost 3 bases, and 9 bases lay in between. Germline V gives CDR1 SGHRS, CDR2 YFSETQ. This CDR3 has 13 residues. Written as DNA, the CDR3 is TGCGCCAGCAGCTTCATGGCGGACTACGAGCAGTACTTC. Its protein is CASSFMADYEQYF.

CDR3 bases: TGTGCCAGCAGCTTGGGTTATGAGCAGTTCTTC. Translation: CASSLGYEQFF. The V and J genes are TRBV5-6 and TRBJ2-1; D is unclear. Germline CDR1 SGHDT, CDR2 YYEEEE. V was cut by 0 bases and J by 8 bases, with 3 bases left in between. This CDR3 has 11 amino acids.

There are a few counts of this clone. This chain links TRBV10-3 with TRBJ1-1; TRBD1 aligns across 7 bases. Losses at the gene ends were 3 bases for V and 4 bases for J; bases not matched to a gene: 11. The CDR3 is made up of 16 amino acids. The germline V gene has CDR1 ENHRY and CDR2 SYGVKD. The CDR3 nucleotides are TGTGCCATCAGTGATTATTGGGAAGGGGGCGTCACTGAAGCTTTCTTT. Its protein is CAISDYWEGGVTEAFF.

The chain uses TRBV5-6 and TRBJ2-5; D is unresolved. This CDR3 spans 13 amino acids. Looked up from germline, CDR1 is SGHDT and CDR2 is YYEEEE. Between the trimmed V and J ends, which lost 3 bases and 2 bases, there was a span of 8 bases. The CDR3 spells CASSYDRQETQYF. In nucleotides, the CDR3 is TGTGCCAGCAGCTACGACCGTCAAGAGACCCAGTACTTC.

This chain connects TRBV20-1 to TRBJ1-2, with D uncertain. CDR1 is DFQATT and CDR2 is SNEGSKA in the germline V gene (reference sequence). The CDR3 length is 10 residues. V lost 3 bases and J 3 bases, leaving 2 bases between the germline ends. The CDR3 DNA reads TGCAGTGCTAGCGACTATGGCTACACCTTC. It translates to CSASDYGYTF.